This T cell receptor (beta chain) was retrieved from a study of CD8 T cells in ankylosing spondylitis. The germline gives CDR1 SQVTM, CDR2 ANQGSEA. V lost 5 bases and J lost 5, with 12 bases in between. The CDR3 is 12 amino acids. Study conclusions and caveats: Reportedly, disease-linked clones are significantly enriched in ankylosing spondylitis patients' matched synovial fluid.

This clonotype was seen repeatedly, ten times or more. What it binds is not known. TCRdb reprocessed the 5' RACE reads via MiXCR and lists one record per CDR3 protein. The data show around 130,000 distinct CDR3 sequences, about 7% seen once. The sequencing input was blood, either unsorted or a sorted T cell fraction (not recorded which). The chain links TRBV29-1 to TRBJ1-1; D is possibly TRBD1 (6 bases). This receptor was identified in a male donor with ankylosing spondylitis or in good health (not recorded which). The CDR3 DNA is TGCAGCGTTCACAGGGAGAGAACTGAAGCTTTCTTT. Amino acid sequence: CSVHRERTEAFF.